The present entry profiles one T cell receptor beta chain with its context. Its antigen remains unknown. These data come from a study of cytomegalovirus exposure and HLA in healthy donors. Study details: The roughly 120 million unique TCR beta sequences, from 150 million to 200 million T cells, were found by an earlier analysis. Broader study findings: An analysis that was carried out later associated 16,000 or so TCR beta sequences with HLA alleles at 0.05 false discovery rate. TCR beta chains associated with HLA were, in a later analysis, more clonally expanded than equally common others. The likely origin of a cluster of highly shared sequence variants was a sequencing artifact.

60 Vbeta and 13 Jbeta primers were used in PCR. Libraries were prepared by immunoSEQ multiplex PCR; TCRdb keeps only in-frame clonotypes and omits some of them. The sample has fewer than 200,000 clones, roughly 70% seen once; the top ten hold approximately 1.6%. The V segment lost 6 bases and the J segment 4 bases; nucleotides outside the gene matches: 4. This CDR3 has 14 amino acids. Per the germline V gene, CDR1 is MGHDK and CDR2 is SYGVNS. The sample consisted of PBMCs. The clonotype originates from a girl aged 5 to 17 in good health and CMV-seronegative. The chain joins TRBV25-1 to TRBJ2-3, with TRBD1 identical over 10 bases. The CDR3 protein is CASRTGGISDTQYF. DNA for the CDR3: TGTGCCAGCAGGACAGGGGGCATATCAGATACGCAGTATTTT.